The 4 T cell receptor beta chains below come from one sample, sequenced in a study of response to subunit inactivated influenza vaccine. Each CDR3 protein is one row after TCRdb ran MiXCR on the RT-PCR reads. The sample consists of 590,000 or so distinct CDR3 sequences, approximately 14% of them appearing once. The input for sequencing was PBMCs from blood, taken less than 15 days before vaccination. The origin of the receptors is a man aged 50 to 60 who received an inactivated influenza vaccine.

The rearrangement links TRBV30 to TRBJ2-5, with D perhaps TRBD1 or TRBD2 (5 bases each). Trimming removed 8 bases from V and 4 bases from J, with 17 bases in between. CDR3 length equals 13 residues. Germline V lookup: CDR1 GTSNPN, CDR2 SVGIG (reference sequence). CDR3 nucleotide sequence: TGTGCCGTAACCGGGACCCAAGCAGAGACCCAGTACTTC. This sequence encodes CAVTGTQAETQYF.

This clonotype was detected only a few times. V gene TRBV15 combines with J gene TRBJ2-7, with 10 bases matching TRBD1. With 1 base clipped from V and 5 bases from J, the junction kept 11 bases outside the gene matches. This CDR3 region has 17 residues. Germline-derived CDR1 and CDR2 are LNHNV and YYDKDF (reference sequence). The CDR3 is CATSRGSGTGVRNEQYF. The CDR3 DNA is TGTGCCACCAGCAGAGGCAGTGGGACAGGGGTTAGGAACGAGCAGTACTTC.

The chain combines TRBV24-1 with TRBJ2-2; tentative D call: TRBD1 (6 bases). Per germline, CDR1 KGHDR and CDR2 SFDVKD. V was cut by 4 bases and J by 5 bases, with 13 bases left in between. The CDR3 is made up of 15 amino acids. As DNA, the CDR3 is TGTGCCACCAGTGACCCCGGACAGCCGACCGGGGAGCTGTTTTTT. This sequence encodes CATSDPGQPTGELFF.

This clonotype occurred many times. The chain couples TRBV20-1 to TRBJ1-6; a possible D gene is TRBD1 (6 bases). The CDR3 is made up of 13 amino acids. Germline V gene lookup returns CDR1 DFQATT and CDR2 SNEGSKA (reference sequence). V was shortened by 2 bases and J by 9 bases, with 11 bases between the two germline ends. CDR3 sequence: CSARLQGVSPLHF. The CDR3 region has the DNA TGCAGTGCTAGACTACAGGGTGTTTCACCCCTCCACTTT.